The 17 T cell receptor beta chains below come from one sample, sequenced in a study of blood T cell repertoires in COVID-19. TCRdb keeps only in-frame clones here, not all; method: immunoSEQ multiplex PCR. The data show roughly 20,000 clones, 80% to 90% seen once. Sequencing was done on a sample of peripheral blood. These receptors came from a human donor with active COVID-19. The donor label of this sample is uncertain.

This clone was observed a few times. This rearrangement joins TRBV30 to TRBJ2-7, with 7 bases fitting TRBD2. The CDR3 is 11 amino acids. Germline V gives CDR1 GTSNPN, CDR2 SVGIG (reference sequence). The ends lost 3 bases at V and 6 bases at J; junction bases unmatched: 2. As DNA, the CDR3 is TGTGCCTGGAGCGGGAGGTCCGAGCAGTACTTC. Translated: CAWSGRSEQYF.

In nucleotides, the CDR3 is TGTGCCAGAAGCTTGAGGGGCACACCCGGCCAATCGGGACTCCCCCACGAGCAGTACTTC. The encoded protein is CARSLRGTPGQSGLPHEQYF. The chain joins TRBV5-3 to TRBJ2-7; possibly TRBD2 for D (6 bases). TRBV5-3 is reported as an ORF; its role is uncertain. The CDR3 has 20 amino acids. Trimming removed 1 base at V and 5 bases at J, with 31 bases between.

This chain connects TRBV18 to TRBJ2-1; 10 nucleotides match TRBD1. Unmatched junction bases numbered 11, after V lost 7 bases and J lost 2 bases. Germline V gene data show CDR1 as KGHSH and CDR2 as LQKENI. This CDR3 has 17 residues. CDR3 region: CASFTNAGTGAYNEQFF. For the CDR3, the DNA is TGTGCCAGCTTCACCAATGCCGGGACAGGGGCCTACAATGAGCAGTTCTTC.

V is TRBV4-3 and J is TRBJ2-2; the D is unclear. Trimming took off 0 bases at V and 1 base at J, with 9 bases between the two ends. CDR3 length: 16 residues. The germline V gene encodes CDR1 LGHNA and CDR2 YSLEER. Written as DNA, the CDR3 is TGCGCCAGCAGCCAAGAATCGCGGAAGAACACCGGGGAGCTGTTTTTT. Amino acid sequence: CASSQESRKNTGELFF.

V is TRBV19 and J is TRBJ1-1, with TRBD1 matching 11 bases. The CDR3 runs to 18 residues. The germline V gene has CDR1 LNHDA and CDR2 SQIVND (reference sequence). V was pared by 8 bases and J by 1 base, with 15 bases of the junction left unmatched. This CDR3 is CASDSSTGTGGRNTEAFF. The DNA for the CDR3 is TGTGCCAGTGACTCTTCAACCGGGACAGGGGGGCGGAACACTGAAGCTTTCTTT. The whole variable domain, remainder taken from reference TRBV19 and TRBJ1-1, is DGGITQSPKYLFRKEGQNVTLSCEQNLNHDAMYWYRQDPGQGLRLIYYSQIVNDFQKGDIAEGYSVSREKKESFPLTVTSAQKNPTAFYLCASDSSTGTGGRNTEAFFGQGTRLTVV.

V and J are TRBV5-5 and TRBJ2-5; tentative D call: TRBD1 (7 bases). The CDR3 has 14 amino acids. V lost 0 bases to trimming and J lost 4 bases, with 10 bases between them. The germline V gene has CDR1 SGHKS and CDR2 YYEKEE (reference sequence). CDR3 loop: CASSLGQGGETQYF. In nucleotides, the CDR3 is TGTGCCAGCAGCTTGGGACAGGGAGGAGAGACCCAGTACTTC.

This chain joins TRBV10-3 and TRBJ2-5; 15 positions agree with TRBD2. This CDR3 contains 15 residues. V was pared by 4 bases and J by 4 bases, with 1 base of the junction left unmatched. Looked up from germline, CDR1 is ENHRY and CDR2 is SYGVKD. The CDR3 loop is CAISGTSGGGETQYF. The CDR3 nucleotides are TGTGCCATCAGTGGGACTAGCGGGGGGGGAGAGACCCAGTACTTC.

The chain has TRBV4-1 and TRBJ2-5; D not certain. The V gene's germline CDR1 is MGHRA and CDR2 YSYEKL. V was cut by 4 bases and J by 2 bases, with 14 bases left in between. The CDR3 length is 15 residues. CDR3 in amino acids: CASSLIYGAQETQYF. For the CDR3, the DNA is TGCGCCAGCAGCCTCATTTACGGAGCACAAGAGACCCAGTACTTC.

V gene TRBV7-3 combines with J gene TRBJ2-5, with TRBD2 identical over 8 bases. Trimming cost V 4 bases and J 4 bases; bases outside gene matches: 8. The CDR3 runs to 15 residues. The germline V gene has CDR1 SGHTA and CDR2 FQGTGA. This chain's CDR3 is CASSSVAGQGETQYF. The CDR3 nucleotides read TGTGCCAGCAGCTCGGTAGCGGGACAAGGAGAGACCCAGTACTTC.

The rearrangement uses TRBV11-2 and TRBJ2-2, with D possibly TRBD2 on 5 matching bases. V gave up 5 bases and J gave up 1 base, with 8 bases separating them. The CDR3 length is 14 residues. Germline lookup yields CDR1 SGHAT and CDR2 FQNNGV. The CDR3 DNA is TGTGCCAGCAGCCGTCGGGGGAACACCGGGGAGCTGTTTTTT. Amino acid sequence: CASSRRGNTGELFF.

The chain recombines TRBV9 with TRBJ2-5; a weak D match, TRBD2 (6 bases). The V gene lost 3 bases and the J gene lost 2 bases, with 11 bases spanning the gap. The germline gives CDR1 SGDLS, CDR2 YYNGEE. This CDR3 is 14 amino acids long. The CDR3 nucleotides are TGTGCCAGCAGCGCCGGGACTCAACAAGAGACCCAGTACTTC. It encodes CASSAGTQQETQYF.

The chain has TRBV9 and TRBJ1-6; 7 nucleotides agree with TRBD1. CDR3 length: 14 amino acids. Germline assignment: CDR1 SGDLS and CDR2 YYNGEE. Trimming at V came to 5 bases and at J to 7 bases, leaving 6 bases not matched to a gene. Here the CDR3 reads CASRETGENSPLHF. The CDR3 coding sequence is TGTGCCAGCAGGGAAACAGGGGAGAATTCACCCCTCCACTTT.

The chain is built from TRBV4-1 and TRBJ2-7, with 10 bases lining up with TRBD2. Germline CDR1 MGHRA, CDR2 YSYEKL. J was trimmed by 6 bases and V by 4 bases; bases with no gene match: 12. The CDR3 covers 16 residues. The CDR3 DNA reads TGCGCCAGCAGCCTTGGGGGGCTAGCGGGAGAGGGCGAGCAGTACTTC. This sequence encodes CASSLGGLAGEGEQYF.

This clone was seen just once. The V and J genes are TRBV27 and TRBJ2-1, with D maybe TRBD2 (5 bases). The CDR3 sequence is 17 residues long. The germline V gene encodes CDR1 MNHEY and CDR2 SMNVEV (reference sequence). V lost 2 bases, J lost 3 bases, and 17 bases lay in between. The CDR3 DNA reads TGTGCCAGCAGTTTAAGACGACCCCGGGGAAACTACAATGAGCAGTTCTTC. It translates to CASSLRRPRGNYNEQFF.

The V call is TRBV7-3, the J call TRBJ2-5; TRBD2 matches at 12 bases. This CDR3 has 18 residues. With V trimmed by 2 bases and J by 1 base, 8 bases remained unmatched. Germline V lookup: CDR1 SGHTA, CDR2 FQGTGA. The CDR3 DNA reads TGTGCCAGCAGCTTAGGGCGACTAGCGGGGGACCTCCAAGAGACCCAGTACTTC. This sequence encodes CASSLGRLAGDLQETQYF.

The V gene is TRBV2, the J gene TRBJ1-5; 10 bases are shared with TRBD1. Germline V lookup: CDR1 SNHLY, CDR2 FYNNEI. V shed 6 bases and J 2 bases; nucleotides not matched to a gene: 10. This CDR3 has 17 residues. The DNA of the CDR3 is TGTGCCAGCAGGAAGGGGACAGGGGTCCTCCGCAATCAGCCCCAGCATTTT. It translates to CASRKGTGVLRNQPQHF.

V and J are TRBV5-5 and TRBJ2-7, with TRBD2 as a possible D gene (5 bases). The V and J ends lost 2 bases and 4 bases respectively, with 13 bases between them. CDR1 SGHKS and CDR2 YYEKEE come from the germline V gene (reference sequence). The CDR3 length is 14 residues. DNA of the CDR3: TGTGCCAGCAGCTTCGGGGTCGGGCGATACGAGCAGTACTTC. Translating it yields CASSFGVGRYEQYF.